One T cell receptor (beta chain) is described in this entry. Its antigen is still unknown. The sample belongs to a study of beta chain features in type 1 diabetes. Study-level results: For type 1 diabetes patients, VDJ junctions showed fewer insertions and more deletions. TCRB CDR3s were moderately but significantly shorter in Type 1 diabetes patients in all four CD4+ subsets. Sequencing from cDNA could over-represent high-TCR-expressing cells. In the patient group, naive, central memory and Treg TCRB repertoires seemed more alike than in the healthy donor group.

Expressed TCRB transcripts got sequenced, as all isolated RNA was reverse transcribed. The study obtained an average of roughly 1 million reads from stem cell-like memory T cell samples. Using immunoSEQ multiplex PCR, the repertoire was profiled, and TCRdb retains in-frame clones only, with some absent. The table lists approximately 50,000 clones, 55% to 75% of them singletons. The CDR3 loop spans 14 amino acids. Germline loops: CDR1 ENHRY, CDR2 SYGVKD. Trimming pared 10 bases from V and 2 bases from J, leaving 16 bases between. The sample taken for sequencing was stem cell memory CD4+ T cells from blood. V gene TRBV10-3 combines with J gene TRBJ2-3; a possible D gene is TRBD1 (6 bases). The sequence derives from a woman aged 30 to 39 with type 1 diabetes. Here the CDR3 DNA reads TGTGCCACTGGCCTACAGGGAAACACAGATACGCAGTATTTT. This sequence encodes CATGLQGNTDTQYF.